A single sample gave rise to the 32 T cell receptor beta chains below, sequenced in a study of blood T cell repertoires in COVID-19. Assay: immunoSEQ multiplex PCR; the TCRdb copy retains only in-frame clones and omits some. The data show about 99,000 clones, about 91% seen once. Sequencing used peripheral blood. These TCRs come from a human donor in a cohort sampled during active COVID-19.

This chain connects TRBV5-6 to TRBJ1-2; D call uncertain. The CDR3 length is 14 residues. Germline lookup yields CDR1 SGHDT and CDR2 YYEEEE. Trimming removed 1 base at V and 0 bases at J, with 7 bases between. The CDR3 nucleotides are TGTGCCAGCAGCTTGCAGTCAACTAACTATGGCTACACCTTC. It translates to CASSLQSTNYGYTF.

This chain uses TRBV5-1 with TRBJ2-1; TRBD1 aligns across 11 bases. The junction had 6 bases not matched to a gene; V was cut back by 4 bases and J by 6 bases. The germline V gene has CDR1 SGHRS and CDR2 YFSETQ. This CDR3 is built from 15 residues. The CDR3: CASSPGQGVINEQFF. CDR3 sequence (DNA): TGCGCCAGCAGCCCGGGACAGGGGGTTATCAATGAGCAGTTCTTC.

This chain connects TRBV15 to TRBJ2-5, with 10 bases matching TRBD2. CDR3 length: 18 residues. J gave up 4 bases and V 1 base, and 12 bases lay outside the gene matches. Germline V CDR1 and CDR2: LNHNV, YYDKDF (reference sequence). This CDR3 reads CATSRVRDSSGRGETQYF. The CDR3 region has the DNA TGTGCCACCAGCAGAGTCAGGGATTCCAGCGGGAGGGGAGAGACCCAGTACTTC. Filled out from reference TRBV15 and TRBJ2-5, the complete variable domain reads DAMVIQNPRYQVTQFGKPVTLSCSQTLNHNVMYWYQQKSSQAPKLLFHYYDKDFNNEADTPDNFQSRRPNTSFCFLDIRSPGLGDTAMYLCATSRVRDSSGRGETQYFGPGTRLLVL.

CDR3 amino acids: CASSMTGQETQYF. The CDR3 DNA follows: TGTGCCAGTAGTATGACAGGTCAAGAGACCCAGTACTTC. V usage is TRBV19 and J usage is TRBJ2-5; possibly TRBD1 for D (6 bases). Trimming shortened V by 3 bases and J by 2 bases, and 7 bases separated the two germline ends. Germline V gene data show CDR1 as LNHDA and CDR2 as SQIVND (reference sequence). The CDR3 runs to 13 residues.

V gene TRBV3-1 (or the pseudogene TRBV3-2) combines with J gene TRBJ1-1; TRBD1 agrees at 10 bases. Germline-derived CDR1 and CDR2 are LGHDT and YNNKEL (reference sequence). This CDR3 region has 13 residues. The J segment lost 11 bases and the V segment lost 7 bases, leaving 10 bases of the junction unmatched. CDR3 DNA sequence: TGTGCCAGCAACCACCGGGACAGGGGAACGGCTTTCTTT. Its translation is CASNHRDRGTAFF.

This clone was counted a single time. The CDR3 DNA follows: TGTGCCAGCAGGGACAGGGAAAGCAATCAGCCCCAGCATTTT. It translates to CASRDRESNQPQHF. J is TRBJ1-5 and V is TRBV6-5, with 8 bases matching TRBD1. The CDR3 spans 14 residues. The J segment lost 1 base and the V segment lost 6 bases, leaving 2 bases of the junction unmatched. In germline, CDR1 is MNHEY, CDR2 SVGAGI.

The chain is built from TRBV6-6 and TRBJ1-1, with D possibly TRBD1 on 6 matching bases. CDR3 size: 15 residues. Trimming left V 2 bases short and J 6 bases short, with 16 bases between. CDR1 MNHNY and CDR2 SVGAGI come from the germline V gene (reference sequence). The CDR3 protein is CASSYGGQRTAEAFF. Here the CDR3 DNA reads TGTGCCAGCAGTTACGGAGGTCAACGGACAGCTGAAGCTTTCTTT.

The CDR3 region is CASGQLAAATDTQYF. The CDR3 nucleotides are TGTGCTAGTGGCCAACTAGCGGCGGCCACAGATACGCAGTATTTT. The chain couples TRBV12-5 to TRBJ2-3; 8 positions match TRBD2. Germline values: CDR1 LGHNT, CDR2 FRNRAP. This CDR3 is built from 15 residues. J lost 2 bases, V lost 6 bases, and 7 bases had no gene match.

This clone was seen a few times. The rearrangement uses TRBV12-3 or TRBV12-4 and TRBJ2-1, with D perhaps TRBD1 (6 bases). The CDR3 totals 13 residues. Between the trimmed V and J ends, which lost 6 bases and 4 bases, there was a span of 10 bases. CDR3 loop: CASSPQGYNEQFF. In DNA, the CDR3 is TGTGCCAGCAGCCCACAGGGATACAATGAGCAGTTCTTC.

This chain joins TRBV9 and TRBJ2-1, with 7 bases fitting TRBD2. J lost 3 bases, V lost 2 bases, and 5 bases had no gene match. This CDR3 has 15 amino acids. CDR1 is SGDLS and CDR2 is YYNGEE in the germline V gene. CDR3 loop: CASSVVGDYYNEQFF. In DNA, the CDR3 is TGTGCCAGCAGCGTCGTGGGGGACTACTACAATGAGCAGTTCTTC.

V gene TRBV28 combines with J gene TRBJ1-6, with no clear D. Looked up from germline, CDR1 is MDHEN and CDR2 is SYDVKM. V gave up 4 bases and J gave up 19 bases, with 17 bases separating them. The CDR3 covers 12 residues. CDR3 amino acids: CASSSPALSTHF. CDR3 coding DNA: TGTGCCAGCAGTTCCCCGGCCCTGTCGACTCACTTT.

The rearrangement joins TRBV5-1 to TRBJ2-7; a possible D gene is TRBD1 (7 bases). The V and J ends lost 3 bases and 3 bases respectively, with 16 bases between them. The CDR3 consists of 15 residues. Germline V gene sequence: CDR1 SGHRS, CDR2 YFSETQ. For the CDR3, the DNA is TGCGCCAGCAGCTGGGACTTAGGGGGCTTCTACGAGCAGTACTTC. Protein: CASSWDLGGFYEQYF.

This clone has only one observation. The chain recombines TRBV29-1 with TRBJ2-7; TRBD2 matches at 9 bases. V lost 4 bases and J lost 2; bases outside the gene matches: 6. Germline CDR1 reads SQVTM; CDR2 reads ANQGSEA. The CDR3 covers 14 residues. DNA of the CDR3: TGCAGCGTTGCTCGGGCTAGCGGGGCCTACGAGCAGTACTTC. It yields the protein CSVARASGAYEQYF.

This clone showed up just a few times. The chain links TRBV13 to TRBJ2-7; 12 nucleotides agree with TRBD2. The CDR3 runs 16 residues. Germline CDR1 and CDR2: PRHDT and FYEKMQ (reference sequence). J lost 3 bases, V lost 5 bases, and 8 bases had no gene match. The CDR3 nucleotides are TGTGCCAGCAGCCCCCCCACTAGCGGGAGGCTCTACGAGCAGTACTTC. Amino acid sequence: CASSPPTSGRLYEQYF.

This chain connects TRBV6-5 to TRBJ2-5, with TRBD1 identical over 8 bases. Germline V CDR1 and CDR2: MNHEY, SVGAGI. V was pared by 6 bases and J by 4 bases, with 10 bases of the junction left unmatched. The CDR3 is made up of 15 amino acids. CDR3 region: CASSQQTGVGETQYF. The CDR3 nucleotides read TGTGCCAGCAGCCAACAGACAGGGGTAGGAGAGACCCAGTACTTC.

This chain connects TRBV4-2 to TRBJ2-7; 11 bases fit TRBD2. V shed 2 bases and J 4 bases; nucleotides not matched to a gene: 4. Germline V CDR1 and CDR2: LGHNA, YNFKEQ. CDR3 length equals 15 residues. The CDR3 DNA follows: TGTGCCAGCAGCCAAAGGACTAGCGGGTTTTACGAGCAGTACTTC. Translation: CASSQRTSGFYEQYF.

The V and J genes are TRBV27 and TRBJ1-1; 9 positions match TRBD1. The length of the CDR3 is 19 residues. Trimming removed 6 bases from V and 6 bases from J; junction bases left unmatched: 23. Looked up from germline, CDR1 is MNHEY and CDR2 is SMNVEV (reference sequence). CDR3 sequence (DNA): TGTGCCAGCAGGGGGGGGGTATTGGGACAGGGAAGCGAGAATGCTGAAGCTTTCTTT. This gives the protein CASRGGVLGQGSENAEAFF.

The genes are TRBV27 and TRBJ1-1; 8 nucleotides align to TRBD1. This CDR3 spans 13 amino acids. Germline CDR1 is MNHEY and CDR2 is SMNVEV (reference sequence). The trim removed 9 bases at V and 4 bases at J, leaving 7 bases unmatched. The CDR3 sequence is CARVQGGGTEAFF. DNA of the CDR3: TGTGCCAGAGTACAGGGGGGAGGCACTGAAGCTTTCTTT.

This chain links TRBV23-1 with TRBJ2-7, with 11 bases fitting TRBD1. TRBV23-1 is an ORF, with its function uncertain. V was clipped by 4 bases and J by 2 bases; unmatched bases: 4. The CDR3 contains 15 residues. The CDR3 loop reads CASSRRDRGAYEQYF. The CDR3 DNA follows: TGCGCCAGCAGTCGCCGGGACAGGGGGGCCTACGAGCAGTACTTC.

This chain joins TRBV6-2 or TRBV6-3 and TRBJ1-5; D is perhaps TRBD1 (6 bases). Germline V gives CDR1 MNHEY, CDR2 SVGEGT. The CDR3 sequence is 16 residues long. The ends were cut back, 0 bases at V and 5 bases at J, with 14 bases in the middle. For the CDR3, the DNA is TGTGCCAGCAGTTACTCCGCCAGGGGTGGGGATCAGCCCCAGCATTTT. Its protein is CASSYSARGGDQPQHF.

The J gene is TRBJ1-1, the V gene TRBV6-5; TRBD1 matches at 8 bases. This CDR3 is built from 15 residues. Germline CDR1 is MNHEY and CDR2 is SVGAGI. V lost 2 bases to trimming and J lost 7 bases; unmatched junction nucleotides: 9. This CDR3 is CASSYDAGGAYEAFF. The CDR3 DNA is TGTGCCAGCAGTTACGATGCAGGGGGCGCCTATGAAGCTTTCTTT.

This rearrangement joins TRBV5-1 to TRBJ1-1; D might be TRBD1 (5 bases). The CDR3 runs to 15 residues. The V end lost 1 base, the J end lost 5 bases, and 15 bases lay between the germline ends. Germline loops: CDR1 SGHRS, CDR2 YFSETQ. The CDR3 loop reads CASSLRTGDSTEAFF. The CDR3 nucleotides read TGCGCCAGCAGCTTGCGCACAGGTGATTCGACTGAAGCTTTCTTT.

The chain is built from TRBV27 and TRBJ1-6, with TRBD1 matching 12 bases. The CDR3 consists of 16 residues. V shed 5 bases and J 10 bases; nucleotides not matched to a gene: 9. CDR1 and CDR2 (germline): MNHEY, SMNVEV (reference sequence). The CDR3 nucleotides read TGTGCCAGCAGTGCAGAGGGACAGGGGGCAAGGTCACCCCTCCACTTT. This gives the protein CASSAEGQGARSPLHF.

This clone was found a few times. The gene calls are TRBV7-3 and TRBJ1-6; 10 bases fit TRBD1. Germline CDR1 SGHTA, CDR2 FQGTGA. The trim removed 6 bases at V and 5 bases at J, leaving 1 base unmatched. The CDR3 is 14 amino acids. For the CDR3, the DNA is TGTGCCAGCAGAGGGACAGGGGATAATTCACCCCTCCACTTT. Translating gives CASRGTGDNSPLHF.

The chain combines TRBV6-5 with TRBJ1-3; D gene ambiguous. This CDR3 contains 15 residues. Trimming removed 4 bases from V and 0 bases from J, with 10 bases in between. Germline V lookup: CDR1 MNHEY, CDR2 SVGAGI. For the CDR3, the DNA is TGTGCCAGCAGTTCTACGTCCAACTCTGGAAACACCATATATTTT. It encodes CASSSTSNSGNTIYF.

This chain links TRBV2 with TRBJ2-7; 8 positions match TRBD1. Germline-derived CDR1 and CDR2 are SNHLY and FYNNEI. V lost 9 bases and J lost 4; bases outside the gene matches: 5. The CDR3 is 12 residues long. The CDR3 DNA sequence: TGTGCCAGTCAGGGGGCAGCTTACGAGCAGTACTTC. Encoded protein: CASQGAAYEQYF.

CDR3 sequence reads: CASRTGQYGYTF. In DNA form, the CDR3 reads TGTGCCAGCAGAACCGGACAGTATGGCTACACCTTC. The chain combines TRBV28 with TRBJ1-2; tentative D call: TRBD1 (6 bases). The germline CDR1 and CDR2 sequences are MDHEN and SYDVKM. CDR3 length equals 12 residues. V was cut by 6 bases and J by 5 bases, with 10 bases left in between.

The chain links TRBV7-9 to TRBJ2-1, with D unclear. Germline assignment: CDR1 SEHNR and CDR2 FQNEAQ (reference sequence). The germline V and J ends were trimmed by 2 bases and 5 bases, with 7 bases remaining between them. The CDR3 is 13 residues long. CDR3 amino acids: CASSLTSHNEQFF. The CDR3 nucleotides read TGTGCCAGCAGCTTAACATCACACAATGAGCAGTTCTTC.

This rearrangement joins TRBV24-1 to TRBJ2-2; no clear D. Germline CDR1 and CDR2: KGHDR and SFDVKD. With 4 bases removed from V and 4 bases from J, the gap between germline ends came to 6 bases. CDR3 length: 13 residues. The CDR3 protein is CATSEYSTGELFF. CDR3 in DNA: TGTGCCACCAGTGAATACAGCACCGGGGAGCTGTTTTTT.

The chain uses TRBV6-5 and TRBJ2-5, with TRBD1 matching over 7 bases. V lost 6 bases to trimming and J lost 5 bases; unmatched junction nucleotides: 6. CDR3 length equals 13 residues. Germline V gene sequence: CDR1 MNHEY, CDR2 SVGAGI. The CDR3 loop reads CASRQGWLETQYF. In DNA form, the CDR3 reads TGTGCCAGCAGACAGGGGTGGTTGGAGACCCAGTACTTC.

The CDR3 loop reads CASSFSSEQYF. CDR3 DNA sequence: TGTGCCAGCAGTTTCTCGAGCGAGCAGTACTTC. The chain employs TRBV28 and TRBJ2-7; no definite D call. Germline values: CDR1 MDHEN, CDR2 SYDVKM. The ends were cut back, 3 bases at V and 6 bases at J, with 6 bases in the middle. This CDR3 has 11 amino acids.

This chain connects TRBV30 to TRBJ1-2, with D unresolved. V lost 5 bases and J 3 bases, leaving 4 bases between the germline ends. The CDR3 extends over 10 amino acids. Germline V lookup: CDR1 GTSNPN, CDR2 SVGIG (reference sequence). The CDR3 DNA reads TGTGCCTGGGGCGACTATGGCTACACCTTC. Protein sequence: CAWGDYGYTF.